The 26 T cell receptor beta chains reported below all come from one sample, sequenced in a study of T cells after yellow fever vaccination. From the 5' RACE reads, TCRdb called clonotypes with MiXCR, one entry per CDR3 protein. The sample holds a few hundred thousand distinct CDR3 sequences, about 19% seen once. The sample here was PBMCs, taken 15 days after the yellow fever booster vaccination. The receptors derive from a man aged 25-40 years who received the YFV17D yellow fever vaccine.

The rearrangement uses TRBV7-9 and TRBJ2-7, with D tentatively TRBD1 (5 bases). V was pared by 1 base and J by 0 bases, with 10 bases between. The length of the CDR3 is 15 residues. CDR1 is SEHNR and CDR2 is FQNEAQ in the germline V gene (reference sequence). Here the CDR3 reads CASSLGTQVSYEQYF. The CDR3 DNA is TGTGCCAGCAGCTTAGGAACACAGGTCTCCTACGAGCAGTACTTC.

This clonotype was detected only a few times. This rearrangement joins TRBV20-1 to TRBJ2-7, with 7 bases that match TRBD2. Germline CDR1 DFQATT, CDR2 SNEGSKA (reference sequence). V was pared by 1 base and J by 4 bases, with 10 bases of the junction left unmatched. The CDR3 is 15 residues long. The CDR3 loop reads CSARVDSGFIYEQYF. In DNA, the CDR3 is TGCAGTGCTAGAGTAGATAGCGGGTTTATATACGAGCAGTACTTC.

The gene calls are TRBV7-2 and TRBJ2-7; D is possibly TRBD1 or TRBD2 (6 bases each). V was shortened by 3 bases and J by 5 bases, with 14 bases between the two germline ends. The CDR3 is 14 amino acids. Germline V lookup: CDR1 SGHTA, CDR2 FQGNSA. CDR3 loop: CASSFRTGTHEQYF. The CDR3, as DNA: TGTGCCAGCAGCTTCCGAACAGGGACTCACGAGCAGTACTTC. Drawing the rest from reference TRBV7-2 and TRBJ2-7, the complete variable domain is GAGVSQSPSNKVTEKGKDVELRCDPISGHTALYWYRQSLGQGLEFLIYFQGNSAPDKSGLPSDRFSAERTGGSVSTLTIQRTQQEDSAVYLCASSFRTGTHEQYFGPGTRLTVT.

This chain joins TRBV20-1 and TRBJ2-7; D is possibly TRBD2 (6 bases). The CDR3 totals 13 residues. Germline assignment: CDR1 DFQATT and CDR2 SNEGSKA (reference sequence). The V and J ends lost 1 base and 3 bases respectively, with 10 bases between them. DNA of the CDR3: TGCAGTGCTAGAGGCCGACTAGTCTACGAGCAGTACTTC. Its protein is CSARGRLVYEQYF.

This clonotype has just a few counts. V gene TRBV24-1 combines with J gene TRBJ2-1; 11 bases agree with TRBD2. The CDR3 length is 16 residues. The V gene's germline CDR1 is KGHDR and CDR2 SFDVKD. The V and J ends lost 3 bases and 3 bases, in that order; junction bases with no gene match: 3. The CDR3 is CATSDPGTSGYNEQFF. The CDR3 nucleotides read TGTGCCACCAGTGATCCCGGGACTAGCGGCTACAATGAGCAGTTCTTC.

This chain links TRBV7-3 with TRBJ2-7; either TRBD1 or TRBD2 may supply D (5 bases each). The ends were cut back, 4 bases at V and 3 bases at J, with 10 bases in the middle. CDR1 and CDR2 from the germline V gene are SGHTA and FQGTGA. The CDR3 is 13 residues long. The CDR3 nucleotides read TGTGCCAGCAGCTCGGGACCCAACTACGAGCAGTACTTC. This encodes CASSSGPNYEQYF.

In its sample, this clonotype was seen a few times. This sequence joins TRBV12-5 and TRBJ2-1, with 7 bases that match TRBD2. Germline CDR1 and CDR2: LGHNT and FRNRAP. The CDR3 consists of 13 residues. The trim removed 1 base at V and 8 bases at J, leaving 2 bases unmatched. The DNA for the CDR3 is TGTGCTAGTGGTTTGGAGCGGGAAGATGAGCAGTTCTTC. This codes for CASGLEREDEQFF.

V and J are TRBV6-2 or TRBV6-3 and TRBJ2-7; perhaps D is TRBD1 or TRBD2 (6 bases each). The V and J ends lost 4 bases and 2 bases respectively, with 15 bases between them. The CDR3 is 15 residues long. The germline V gene encodes CDR1 MNHEY and CDR2 SVGEGT. The CDR3 loop is CASSSAEGGPYEQYF. For the CDR3, the DNA is TGTGCCAGCAGTTCCGCGGAGGGGGGTCCCTACGAGCAGTACTTC.

The chain has TRBV24-1 and TRBJ2-1; D is unclear. CDR1 and CDR2 from the germline V gene are KGHDR and SFDVKD. Trimming took off 2 bases at V and 4 bases at J, with 11 bases between the two ends. The CDR3 extends over 15 amino acids. DNA of the CDR3: TGTGCCACCAGTGATTCCACCCCGAGGTACAATGAGCAGTTCTTC. This encodes CATSDSTPRYNEQFF.

This clonotype was detected a few times. V is TRBV12-3 or TRBV12-4 and J is TRBJ2-7, with 8 nucleotides matching TRBD2. There are 15 residues in the CDR3. After removal of 6 bases from V and 3 bases from J, the junction contained 10 bases not matched to a gene. CDR3 loop: CASRQAGDRDYEQYF. Here the CDR3 DNA reads TGTGCCAGCAGACAAGCGGGAGATAGGGACTACGAGCAGTACTTC.

The chain links TRBV12-3 or TRBV12-4 to TRBJ2-1, with TRBD2 as a possible D gene (5 bases). The CDR3 is 14 amino acids. V lost 6 bases and J lost 5, with 14 bases in between. The CDR3 loop is CASSPGESHNEQFF. Written as DNA, the CDR3 is TGTGCCAGCAGCCCCGGGGAGAGCCACAATGAGCAGTTCTTC.

This clonotype has only a few counts. V usage is TRBV7-2 and J usage is TRBJ2-1; 11 bases map to TRBD2. V lost 5 bases and J lost 7; bases outside the gene matches: 13. This CDR3 has 17 residues. Germline lookup yields CDR1 SGHTA and CDR2 FQGNSA. For the CDR3, the DNA is TGTGCCAGCAGCCTTAGCCAGGGGCTAGCGGGAGGTAATGAGCAGTTCTTC. Translated, it gives CASSLSQGLAGGNEQFF.

This clonotype was found a few times. V and J are TRBV7-2 and TRBJ1-1, with no clear D. Germline lookup yields CDR1 SGHTA and CDR2 FQGNSA. V lost 1 base and J 2 bases, leaving 11 bases between the germline ends. This CDR3 has 15 amino acids. The CDR3 region has the DNA TGTGCCAGCAGCTTAGGGGCGGCCTATAACACTGAAGCTTTCTTT. Protein sequence: CASSLGAAYNTEAFF.

The chain joins TRBV15 to TRBJ2-3, with 10 bases fitting TRBD1. CDR1 LNHNV and CDR2 YYDKDF come from the germline V gene (reference sequence). The CDR3 length is 16 residues. V dropped 0 bases and J dropped 4; count of bases not matched to a gene: 4. CDR3: CATSRDPTGGSDTQYF. The CDR3 bases are TGTGCCACCAGCAGAGATCCGACAGGGGGCTCAGATACGCAGTATTTT.

This clonotype has just a few counts. CDR3 protein: CASSPTSVGHNSPLHF. CDR3 nucleotide sequence: TGTGCCAGCAGTCCGACCTCGGTAGGGCACAATTCACCCCTCCACTTT. The chain uses TRBV12-3 or TRBV12-4 and TRBJ1-6; D is ambiguous. The length of the CDR3 is 16 residues. V was cut by 5 bases and J by 7 bases, with 18 bases left in between.

This chain joins TRBV20-1 and TRBJ2-1; 11 bases are a match to TRBD2. The CDR3 totals 14 residues. V gave up 6 bases and J gave up 6 bases; unmatched junction bases: 7. The V gene's germline CDR1 is DFQATT and CDR2 SNEGSKA (reference sequence). The CDR3 DNA sequence: TGCAGTGCGGACCGGGGACTAGCGGCCAATGAGCAGTTCTTC. This codes for CSADRGLAANEQFF.

CDR3 protein: CASSRDVYRQKETQYF. The CDR3 DNA reads TGTGCCAGCAGCAGAGACGTTTATAGACAGAAAGAGACCCAGTACTTC. The chain uses TRBV21-1 and TRBJ2-5; the table's D call TRBD1 went unverified against the DNA. TRBV21-1 is listed as a pseudogene. CDR3 length equals 16 residues.

The chain combines TRBV20-1 with TRBJ2-7; possibly TRBD1 for D (6 bases). Per the germline V gene, CDR1 is DFQATT and CDR2 is SNEGSKA (reference sequence). CDR3 size: 13 residues. V was shortened by 6 bases and J by 3 bases, with 15 bases between the two germline ends. The CDR3 region is CSAQPGRGYEQYF. CDR3 DNA sequence: TGCAGTGCCCAGCCAGGCAGGGGCTACGAGCAGTACTTC.

This clonotype was seen many times. The chain couples TRBV25-1 to TRBJ1-6; TRBD1 matches at 7 bases. From germline, CDR1 is MGHDK and CDR2 SYGVNS. The junction had 9 bases not matched to a gene; V was cut back by 5 bases and J by 14 bases. This CDR3 contains 13 residues. The CDR3 bases are TGTGCCAGCAGTCCCTCGACAGGGCGAACCCTCCACTTT. This gives the protein CASSPSTGRTLHF.

V gene TRBV12-3 or TRBV12-4 combines with J gene TRBJ2-1, with 11 bases matching TRBD2. The CDR3 has 19 amino acids. Trimming at V came to 5 bases and at J to 2 bases, leaving 14 bases not matched to a gene. DNA of the CDR3: TGTGCCAGCAGTCGGACTACTAGAGGACTAGCGGGTCCCTACAATGAGCAGTTCTTC. It is translated as CASSRTTRGLAGPYNEQFF.

This chain uses TRBV20-1 with TRBJ2-7, with D perhaps matching TRBD2 (5 bases). V was cut by 2 bases and J by 3 bases, with 14 bases left in between. Germline V gives CDR1 DFQATT, CDR2 SNEGSKA (reference sequence). The CDR3 is 14 residues long. CDR3 nucleotide sequence: TGCAGTGCTAGACCTCCGGGAATCTACTACGAGCAGTACTTC. The encoded protein is CSARPPGIYYEQYF.

This clonotype has only a few counts. V gene TRBV7-9 combines with J gene TRBJ2-1, with D uncertain. The CDR3 length is 11 residues. The germline CDR1 and CDR2 sequences are SEHNR and FQNEAQ (reference sequence). Between the trimmed V and J ends, which lost 7 bases and 4 bases, there was a span of 5 bases. The CDR3 region is CASTIYNEQFF. In DNA form, the CDR3 reads TGTGCCAGCACGATTTACAATGAGCAGTTCTTC.

The CDR3 region has the DNA TGCAGCGTCCTCCGGGACAGGGGAAGTACTGAAGCTTTCTTT. It is translated as CSVLRDRGSTEAFF. The chain joins TRBV29-1 to TRBJ1-1; TRBD1 aligns across 10 bases. Germline-derived CDR1 and CDR2 are SQVTM and ANQGSEA. V was pared by 6 bases and J by 5 bases, with 9 bases of the junction left unmatched. CDR3 length: 14 amino acids.

The V gene is TRBV7-2, the J gene TRBJ2-3; 10 bases are shared with TRBD2. The CDR3 spans 14 residues. CDR1 SGHTA and CDR2 FQGNSA come from the germline V gene. After removal of 6 bases from V and 5 bases from J, the junction contained 5 bases not matched to a gene. As DNA, the CDR3 is TGTGCCAGCAGGTATAGACTAGCGGGAGATACGCAGTATTTT. Translation gives CASRYRLAGDTQYF.

This clonotype was observed many times. The chain combines TRBV20-1 with TRBJ1-1; 8 bases match TRBD1. The germline CDR1 and CDR2 sequences are DFQATT and SNEGSKA (reference sequence). The J segment lost 1 base and the V segment lost 3 bases, leaving 7 bases of the junction unmatched. This CDR3 region has 15 residues. CDR3 nucleotides: TGCAGTGCTAGGAGGGGGGGACAGGCGAACACTGAAGCTTTCTTT. This gives the protein CSARRGGQANTEAFF.

V and J are TRBV18 and TRBJ2-7, with D perhaps matching TRBD2 (6 bases). Germline assignment: CDR1 KGHSH and CDR2 LQKENI. This CDR3 contains 14 residues. The V end lost 3 bases, the J end lost 6 bases, and 15 bases lay between the germline ends. The CDR3 DNA follows: TGTGCCAGCTCACCTCGGACTACGCTTGGCGAGCAGTACTTC. Amino acid sequence: CASSPRTTLGEQYF.